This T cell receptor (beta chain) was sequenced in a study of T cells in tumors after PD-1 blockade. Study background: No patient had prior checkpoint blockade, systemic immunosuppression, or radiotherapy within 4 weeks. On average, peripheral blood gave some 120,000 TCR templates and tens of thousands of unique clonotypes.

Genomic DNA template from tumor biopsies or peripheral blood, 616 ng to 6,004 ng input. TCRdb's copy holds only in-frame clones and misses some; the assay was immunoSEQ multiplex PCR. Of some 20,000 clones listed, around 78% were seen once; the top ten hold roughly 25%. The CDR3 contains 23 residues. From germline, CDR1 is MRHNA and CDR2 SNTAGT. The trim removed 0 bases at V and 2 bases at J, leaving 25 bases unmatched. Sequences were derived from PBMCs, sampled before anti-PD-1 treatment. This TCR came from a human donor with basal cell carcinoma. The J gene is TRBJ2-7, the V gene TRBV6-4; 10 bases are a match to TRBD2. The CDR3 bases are TGTGCCAGCAGTGACTCTACCCTAGGTAACAGACATAGCGGGAGGAAAACTCCCTACGAGCAGTACTTC. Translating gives CASSDSTLGNRHSGRKTPYEQYF.